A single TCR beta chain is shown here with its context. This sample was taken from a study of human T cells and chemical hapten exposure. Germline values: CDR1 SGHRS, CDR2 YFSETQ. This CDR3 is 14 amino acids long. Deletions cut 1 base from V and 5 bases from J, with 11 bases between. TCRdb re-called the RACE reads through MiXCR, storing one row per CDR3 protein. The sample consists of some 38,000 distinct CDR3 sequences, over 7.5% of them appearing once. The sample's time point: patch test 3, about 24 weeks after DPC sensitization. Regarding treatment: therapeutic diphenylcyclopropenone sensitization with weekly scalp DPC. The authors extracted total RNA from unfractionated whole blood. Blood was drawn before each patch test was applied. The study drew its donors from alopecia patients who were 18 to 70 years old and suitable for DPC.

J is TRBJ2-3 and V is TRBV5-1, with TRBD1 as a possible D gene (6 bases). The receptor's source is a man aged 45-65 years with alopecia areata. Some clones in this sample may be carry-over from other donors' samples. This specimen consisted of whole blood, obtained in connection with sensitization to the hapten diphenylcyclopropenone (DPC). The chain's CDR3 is CASSLTGSGDTQYF. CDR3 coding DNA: TGCGCCAGCAGCTTGACAGGGAGTGGAGATACGCAGTATTTT.